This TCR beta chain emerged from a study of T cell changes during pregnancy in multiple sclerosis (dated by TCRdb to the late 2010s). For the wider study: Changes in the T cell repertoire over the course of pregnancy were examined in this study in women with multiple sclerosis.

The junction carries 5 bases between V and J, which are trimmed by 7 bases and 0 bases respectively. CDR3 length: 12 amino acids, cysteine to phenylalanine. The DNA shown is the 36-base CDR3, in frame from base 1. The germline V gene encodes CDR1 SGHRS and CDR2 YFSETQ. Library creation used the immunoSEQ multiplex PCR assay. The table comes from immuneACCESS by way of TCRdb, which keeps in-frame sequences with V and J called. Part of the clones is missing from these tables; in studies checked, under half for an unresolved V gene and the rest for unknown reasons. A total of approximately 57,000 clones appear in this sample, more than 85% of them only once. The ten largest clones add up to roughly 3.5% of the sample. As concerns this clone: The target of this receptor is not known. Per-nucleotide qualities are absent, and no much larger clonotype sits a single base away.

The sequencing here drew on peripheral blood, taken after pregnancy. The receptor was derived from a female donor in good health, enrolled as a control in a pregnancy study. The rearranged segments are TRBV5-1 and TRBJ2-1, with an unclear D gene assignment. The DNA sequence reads TGCGCCAGCCGGAGCTCCTACAATGAGCAGTTCTTC. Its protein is CASRSSYNEQFF.